Many counts were recorded for the clone carrying this T cell receptor (beta chain). Its antigen is as yet unknown. The data derive from a study of human T cells and chemical hapten exposure. In the study overall: Small volume differences among pooled libraries mainly caused per-sample TCR yield variation. Study-level points and caveats: DPC sensitization produced no change in TCRs with frequency above 1 in 1000.

Individual cDNA molecules had unique molecular identifiers attached to them by the library. Each CDR3 protein is one row after TCRdb ran MiXCR on the RACE reads. This sample carries around 47,000 distinct CDR3 sequences, about 4% of them seen once, and the ten largest clones take about 6%. Time point specified: healthy volunteer bleed at 6 weeks. Total RNA was isolated from whole blood that had not been fractionated. The sample taken for sequencing was whole blood. This receptor was taken from a human donor in good health. Some clones in this sample may be carry-over from other donors' samples.

This chain's CDR3 is CASSRMTRDIQYF. The CDR3 nucleotides read TGTGCCAGCAGTCGCATGACAAGGGACATTCAGTACTTC. The rearrangement joins TRBV2 to TRBJ2-4, with unresolved D. The CDR3 contains 13 residues. V gave up 5 bases and J gave up 8 bases, with 13 bases separating them. Germline values: CDR1 SNHLY, CDR2 FYNNEI.